The 22 T cell receptor beta chains in this list originate from one sample, sequenced in a study of OX40 agonist ivuxolimab in advanced cancers. The assay was immunoSEQ multiplex PCR, and TCRdb's table has in-frame clones only and misses some. Of some 64,000 clones in the sample, 85% to 95% are singletons; the top ten hold 25%. Source: CD4+ or CD8+ T cells sorted from blood, taken in a trial of the OX40 agonist ivuxolimab. All receptors derive from an adult with an advanced solid tumor such as melanoma, head and neck, liver or kidney cancer.

The J gene is TRBJ1-5, the V gene TRBV28; D unclear. V gave up 3 bases and J gave up 7 bases, with 10 bases separating them. This CDR3 has 13 amino acids. From germline, CDR1 is MDHEN and CDR2 SYDVKM. CDR3 amino acids: CASSLGGLQPQHF. Here the CDR3 DNA reads TGTGCCAGCAGTTTGGGAGGGTTACAGCCCCAGCATTTT.

The chain has TRBV15 and TRBJ1-1; D is unclear. The CDR3 is 14 residues long. Germline V gene lookup returns CDR1 LNHNV and CDR2 YYDKDF (reference sequence). V lost 5 bases to trimming and J lost 12 bases, with 22 bases between them. CDR3 nucleotides: TGTGCCACCAGCGCACCTACAGATGGGAGGGTACCTTTCTTT. It codes for CATSAPTDGRVPFF.

CDR3 amino acids: CSVAGQGDGYTF. The CDR3 DNA sequence: TGCAGCGTCGCGGGACAGGGTGATGGCTACACCTTC. This sequence joins TRBV29-1 and TRBJ1-2, with TRBD1 matching over 9 bases. The CDR3 sequence is 12 residues long. Germline V CDR1 and CDR2: SQVTM, ANQGSEA. Unmatched junction bases numbered 5, after V lost 6 bases and J lost 6 bases.

The chain is built from TRBV6-5 and TRBJ1-2; D gene uncertain. Germline V gene lookup returns CDR1 MNHEY and CDR2 SVGAGI. The V and J ends lost 2 bases and 5 bases respectively, with 15 bases between them. The CDR3 is 15 residues long. This chain's CDR3 is CASSYEGEGYYGYTF. CDR3 DNA: TGTGCCAGCAGTTACGAGGGCGAGGGTTATTATGGCTACACCTTC.

The rearrangement uses TRBV6-5 and TRBJ2-1; TRBD1 agrees at 11 bases. There are 14 residues in the CDR3. V was pared by 5 bases and J by 6 bases, with 3 bases of the junction left unmatched. Germline assignment: CDR1 MNHEY and CDR2 SVGAGI. CDR3 DNA: TGTGCCAGCAGTCCCGGGACAGGGGGCAATGAGCAGTTCTTC. This encodes CASSPGTGGNEQFF.

This chain connects TRBV7-9 to TRBJ2-2; tentative D call: TRBD1 (6 bases). Germline assignment: CDR1 SEHNR and CDR2 FQNEAQ (reference sequence). This CDR3 is built from 15 residues. V was trimmed by 6 bases and J by 4 bases, leaving 15 bases between them. As DNA, the CDR3 is TGTGCCAGCAGTCAGGACCAGGGGTCCACCGGGGAGCTGTTTTTT. It translates to CASSQDQGSTGELFF.

This clone was counted once. The sample contains more than one DNA sequence encoding this CDR3. The chain is built from TRBV28 and TRBJ2-7; no clear D gene. Per germline, CDR1 MDHEN and CDR2 SYDVKM. CDR3 length: 13 amino acids. Trimming pared 5 bases from V and 5 bases from J, leaving 13 bases between. CDR3 nucleotide sequence: TGTGCCAGCAGTACGACGGGTACCCACGAGCAGTACTTC. Translating gives CASSTTGTHEQYF.

V is TRBV27 and J is TRBJ2-7; D perhaps matches TRBD2 (6 bases). There are 16 residues in the CDR3. Per germline, CDR1 MNHEY and CDR2 SMNVEV (reference sequence). Deletions cut 8 bases from V and 3 bases from J, with 23 bases between. CDR3 amino acids: CASGPWRAGNNYEQYF. The DNA of the CDR3 is TGTGCCAGCGGTCCCTGGAGGGCAGGGAATAACTACGAGCAGTACTTC.

The chain joins TRBV5-5 to TRBJ1-5; no firm D call. Germline V gives CDR1 SGHKS, CDR2 YYEKEE (reference sequence). V shed 9 bases and J shed 0 bases, with 13 bases lying between them. The CDR3 runs 14 residues. CDR3 residues: CATVRAYSNQPQHF. CDR3 DNA: TGTGCCACCGTAAGGGCTTATAGCAATCAGCCCCAGCATTTT.

This clone was seen once. This chain links TRBV14 with TRBJ2-7; perhaps TRBD2 as D (6 bases). Deletions cut 3 bases from V and 2 bases from J, with 11 bases between. The CDR3 has 14 amino acids. Germline lookup yields CDR1 SGHDN and CDR2 FVKESK. The CDR3 bases are TGTGCCAGCAGCCACTACGGGGGAGCCTACGAGCAGTACTTC. Residues: CASSHYGGAYEQYF.

This clone was found once. The chain carries TRBV25-1 and TRBJ1-2; D gene ambiguous. The CDR3 sequence is 13 residues long. Germline values: CDR1 MGHDK, CDR2 SYGVNS. Trimming left V 1 base short and J 6 bases short, with 9 bases between. CDR3 nucleotide sequence: TGTGCCAGCAGTGAATTAGGGAGCCATGGCTACACCTTC. Translated: CASSELGSHGYTF.

The chain links TRBV7-8 to TRBJ2-7; 9 bases map to TRBD1. CDR1 and CDR2 (germline): SGHVS, FQNEAQ. The trim removed 5 bases at V and 5 bases at J, leaving 7 bases unmatched. This CDR3 has 14 residues. The CDR3 reads CASSSSTGGNEQYF. The CDR3 DNA is TGTGCCAGCAGCAGCTCGACAGGGGGAAACGAGCAGTACTTC.

The chain links TRBV7-2 to TRBJ2-3, with D possibly matching TRBD2 (5 bases). The CDR3 is 14 residues long. Germline lookup yields CDR1 SGHTA and CDR2 FQGNSA. V lost 5 bases and J lost 0, with 9 bases in between. CDR3 nucleotides: TGTGCCAGCAGCCCGGGATCTAGCACAGATACGCAGTATTTT. Its protein product is CASSPGSSTDTQYF.

The chain links TRBV1 to TRBJ2-6; the D call TRBD2 from the table was never checked on the DNA. TRBV1 is a pseudogene segment. The CDR3 is 16 amino acids. Here the CDR3 reads CTSSGRCLCRANVLTF. The DNA of the CDR3 is TGCACCAGCAGTGGGAGATGTTTGTGTCGGGCCAACGTCCTGACTTTC.

The V and J genes are TRBV27 and TRBJ2-2, with TRBD1 identical over 8 bases. With 5 bases clipped from V and 4 bases from J, the junction kept 12 bases outside the gene matches. Germline CDR1 and CDR2: MNHEY and SMNVEV (reference sequence). The CDR3 has 17 amino acids. CDR3 amino acids: CASSPLTGVGGTGELFF. CDR3 coding DNA: TGTGCCAGCAGTCCGCTGACAGGGGTTGGTGGCACCGGGGAGCTGTTTTTT.

V is TRBV5-4 and J is TRBJ2-3; D is unclear. With 3 bases removed from V and 3 bases from J, the gap between germline ends came to 11 bases. The CDR3 contains 14 residues. Germline CDR1 is SGHNT and CDR2 is YYREEE (reference sequence). CDR3 amino acids: CASSYPLKTDTQYF. The CDR3 nucleotides read TGTGCCAGCAGCTACCCGCTTAAGACAGATACGCAGTATTTT.

V is TRBV28 and J is TRBJ2-7, with D possibly being TRBD2 (5 bases). Trimming took 7 bases from V and 1 from J, leaving 11 bases between them. Germline loops: CDR1 MDHEN, CDR2 SYDVKM. This CDR3 region has 13 residues. CDR3 sequence (DNA): TGTGCCAGCAATTCGCGGGTGTCCTACGAGCAGTACTTC. This sequence encodes CASNSRVSYEQYF.

This chain links TRBV11-2 with TRBJ1-1; 9 bases align to TRBD1. This CDR3 has 16 residues. Losses at the gene ends were 3 bases for V and 0 bases for J; bases not matched to a gene: 5. Germline V gene lookup returns CDR1 SGHAT and CDR2 FQNNGV. CDR3 bases: TGTGCCAGCAGCTTGGAAGACAGGGGGATGAACACTGAAGCTTTCTTT. Its protein is CASSLEDRGMNTEAFF.

V usage is TRBV6-1 and J usage is TRBJ2-7, with 7 bases matching TRBD1. The CDR3 is 17 residues long. The germline V gene has CDR1 MNHNS and CDR2 SASEGT. J was trimmed by 1 base and V by 2 bases; bases with no gene match: 11. CDR3 bases: TGTGCCAGCAGTGAATTGTTATTGACAGGGTCTTCCTACGAGCAGTACTTC. It translates to CASSELLLTGSSYEQYF.

The chain carries TRBV23-1 and TRBJ2-4; D gene ambiguous. TRBV23-1 is annotated as an ORF whose role is uncertain. The CDR3 totals 13 residues. The V and J ends lost 1 base and 10 bases respectively, with 11 bases between them. For the CDR3, the DNA is TGCGCCAGCAGTCAATTCCCAGGTGATATTCAGTACTTC. Encoded protein: CASSQFPGDIQYF.

This rearrangement joins TRBV27 to TRBJ1-2, with D maybe TRBD1 (5 bases). Per the germline V gene, CDR1 is MNHEY and CDR2 is SMNVEV (reference sequence). CDR3 length equals 14 residues. With 2 bases removed from V and 0 bases from J, the gap between germline ends came to 7 bases. The CDR3 reads CASSLRQSNYGYTF. CDR3 nucleotide sequence: TGTGCCAGCAGTTTAAGACAGTCTAACTATGGCTACACCTTC.

The genes are TRBV29-1 and TRBJ2-5; TRBD2 matches 11 bases. Germline V gives CDR1 SQVTM, CDR2 ANQGSEA. The CDR3 totals 14 residues. V gave up 6 bases and J gave up 0 bases; unmatched junction bases: 3. The CDR3 sequence: CSVASGGYQETQYF. DNA for the CDR3: TGCAGCGTCGCTAGCGGGGGGTACCAAGAGACCCAGTACTTC.